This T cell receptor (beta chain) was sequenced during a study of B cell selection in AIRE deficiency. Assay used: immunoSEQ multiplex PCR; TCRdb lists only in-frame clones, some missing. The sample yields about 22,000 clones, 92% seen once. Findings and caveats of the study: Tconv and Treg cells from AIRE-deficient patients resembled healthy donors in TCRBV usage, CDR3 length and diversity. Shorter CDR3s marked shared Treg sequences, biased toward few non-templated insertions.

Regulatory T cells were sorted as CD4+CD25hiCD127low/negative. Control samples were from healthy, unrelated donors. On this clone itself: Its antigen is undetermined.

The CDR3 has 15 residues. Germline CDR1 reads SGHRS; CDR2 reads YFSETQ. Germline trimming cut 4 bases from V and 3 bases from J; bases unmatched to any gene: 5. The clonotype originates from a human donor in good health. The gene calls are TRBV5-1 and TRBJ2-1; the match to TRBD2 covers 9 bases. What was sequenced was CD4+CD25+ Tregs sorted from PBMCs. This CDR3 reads CASSGGLANYNEQFF. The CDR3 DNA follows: TGCGCCAGCAGCGGCGGACTAGCGAACTACAATGAGCAGTTCTTC.